This T cell receptor (beta chain) was identified during a study of T cells in Graves' hyperthyroidism and ophthalmopathy. There were TCR beta CDR3 regions amplified from RNA transcripts. A first-round RT-PCR of the TCR CDR3 used the HTBI primer set. One entry per CDR3 protein results from TCRdb running MiXCR on the multiplex PCR reads. This table holds some 490,000 distinct CDR3 sequences, 20% to 25% found once. The CDR3 has 15 amino acids. The germline V gene encodes CDR1 SGHKS and CDR2 YYEKEE (reference sequence). The trim removed 4 bases at V and 3 bases at J, leaving 7 bases unmatched. The V gene is TRBV5-5, the J gene TRBJ2-5; 9 bases fit TRBD2. Sequencing was performed on blood. This TCR came from an older woman with Graves' ophthalmopathy. The CDR3 DNA is TGTGCCAGCAGCCCCAGACTAGCGGCTAAAGAGACCCAGTACTTC. This translates into CASSPRLAAKETQYF.